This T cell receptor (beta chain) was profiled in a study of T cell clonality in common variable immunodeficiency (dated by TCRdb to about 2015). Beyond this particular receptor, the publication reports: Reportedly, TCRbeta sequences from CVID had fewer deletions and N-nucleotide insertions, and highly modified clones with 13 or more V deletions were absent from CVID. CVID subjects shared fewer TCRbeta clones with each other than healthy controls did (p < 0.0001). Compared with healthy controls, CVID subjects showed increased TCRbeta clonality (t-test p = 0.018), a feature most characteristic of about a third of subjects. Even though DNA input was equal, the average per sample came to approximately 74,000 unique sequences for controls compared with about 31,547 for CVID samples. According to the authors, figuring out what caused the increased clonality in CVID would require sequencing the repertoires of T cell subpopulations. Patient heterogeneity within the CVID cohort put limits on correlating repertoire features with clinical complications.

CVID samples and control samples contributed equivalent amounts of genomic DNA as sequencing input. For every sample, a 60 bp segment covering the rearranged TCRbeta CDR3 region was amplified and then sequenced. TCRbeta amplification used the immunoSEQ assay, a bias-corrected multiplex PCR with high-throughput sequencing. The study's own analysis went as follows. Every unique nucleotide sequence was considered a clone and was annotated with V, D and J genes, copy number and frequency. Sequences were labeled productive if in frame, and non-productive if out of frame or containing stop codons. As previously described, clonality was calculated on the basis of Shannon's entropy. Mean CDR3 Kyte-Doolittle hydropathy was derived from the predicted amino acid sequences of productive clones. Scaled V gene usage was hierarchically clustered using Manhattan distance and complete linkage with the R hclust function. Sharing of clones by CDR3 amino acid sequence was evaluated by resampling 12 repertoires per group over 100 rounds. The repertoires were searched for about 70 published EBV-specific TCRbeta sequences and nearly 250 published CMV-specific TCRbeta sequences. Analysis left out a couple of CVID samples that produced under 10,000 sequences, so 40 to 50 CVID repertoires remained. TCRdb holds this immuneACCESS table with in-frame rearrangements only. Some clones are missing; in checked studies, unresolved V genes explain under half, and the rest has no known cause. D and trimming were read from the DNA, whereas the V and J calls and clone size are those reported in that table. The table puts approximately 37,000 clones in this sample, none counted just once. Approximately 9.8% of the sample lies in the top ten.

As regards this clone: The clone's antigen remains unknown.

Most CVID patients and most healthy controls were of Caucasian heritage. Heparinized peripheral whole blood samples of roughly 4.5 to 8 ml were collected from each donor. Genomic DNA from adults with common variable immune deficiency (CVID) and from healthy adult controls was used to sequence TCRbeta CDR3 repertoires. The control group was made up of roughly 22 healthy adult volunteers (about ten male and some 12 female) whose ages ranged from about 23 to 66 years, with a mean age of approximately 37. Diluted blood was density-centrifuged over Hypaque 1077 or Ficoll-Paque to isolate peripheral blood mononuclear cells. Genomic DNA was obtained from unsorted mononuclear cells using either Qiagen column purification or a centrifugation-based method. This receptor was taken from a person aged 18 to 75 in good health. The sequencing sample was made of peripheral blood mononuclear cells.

The CDR3 amino acid sequence is: CASSPGVGNNQPQYF. Partial CDR3 DNA: TGTGCCAGCAGTCCAGGGGTTGGGAACAATCAGCCG. This chain joins TRBV2 to TRBJ2-3; the D gene is perhaps TRBD1, on 6 matching bases. The read comes to an end 3 residues before the CDR3 does, leaving the germline J gene to fill in the end. Including cysteine and phenylalanine, the CDR3 has 15 amino acids. Sequencing covers 36 bases of the CDR3, shown here with the frame starting at base 1. From the germline V gene, CDR1 is SNHLY and CDR2 is FYNNEI.